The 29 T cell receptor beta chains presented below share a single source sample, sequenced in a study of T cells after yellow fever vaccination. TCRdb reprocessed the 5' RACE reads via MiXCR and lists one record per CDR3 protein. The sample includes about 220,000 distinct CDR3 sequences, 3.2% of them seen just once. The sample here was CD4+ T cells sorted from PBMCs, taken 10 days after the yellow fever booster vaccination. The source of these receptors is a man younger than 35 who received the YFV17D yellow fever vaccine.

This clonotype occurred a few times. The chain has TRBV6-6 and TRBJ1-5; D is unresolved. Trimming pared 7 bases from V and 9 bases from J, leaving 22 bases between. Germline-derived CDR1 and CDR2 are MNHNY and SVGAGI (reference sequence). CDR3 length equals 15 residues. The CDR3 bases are TGTGCCAGCATCCATTACATGGACCCTCTCACGCCCCAGCATTTT. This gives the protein CASIHYMDPLTPQHF.

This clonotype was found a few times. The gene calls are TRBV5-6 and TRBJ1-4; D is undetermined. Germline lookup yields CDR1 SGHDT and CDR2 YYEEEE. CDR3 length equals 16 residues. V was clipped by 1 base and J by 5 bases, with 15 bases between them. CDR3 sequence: CASSLIWAGLNEKLFF. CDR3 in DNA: TGTGCCAGCAGCTTGATTTGGGCAGGCCTCAATGAAAAACTGTTTTTT.

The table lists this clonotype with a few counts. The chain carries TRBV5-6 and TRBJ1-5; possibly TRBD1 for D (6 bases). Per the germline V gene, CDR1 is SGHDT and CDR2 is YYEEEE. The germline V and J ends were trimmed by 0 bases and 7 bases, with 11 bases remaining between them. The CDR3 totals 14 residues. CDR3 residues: CASSLALGQQPQHF. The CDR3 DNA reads TGTGCCAGCAGCTTGGCTTTGGGACAACAGCCCCAGCATTTT.

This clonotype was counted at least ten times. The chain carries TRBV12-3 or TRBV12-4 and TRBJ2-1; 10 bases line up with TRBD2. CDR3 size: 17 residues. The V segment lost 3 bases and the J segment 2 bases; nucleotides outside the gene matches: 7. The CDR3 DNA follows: TGTGCCAGCAGTTTGCGTAGCGGGGGGTGGCCCTACAATGAGCAGTTCTTC. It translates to CASSLRSGGWPYNEQFF.

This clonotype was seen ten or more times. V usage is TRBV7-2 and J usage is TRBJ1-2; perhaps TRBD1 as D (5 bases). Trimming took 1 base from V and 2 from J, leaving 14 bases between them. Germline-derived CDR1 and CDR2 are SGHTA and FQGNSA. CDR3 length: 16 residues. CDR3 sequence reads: CASSLGLAGRNYGYTF. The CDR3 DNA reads TGTGCCAGCAGCTTAGGGTTGGCAGGGCGAAACTATGGCTACACCTTC.

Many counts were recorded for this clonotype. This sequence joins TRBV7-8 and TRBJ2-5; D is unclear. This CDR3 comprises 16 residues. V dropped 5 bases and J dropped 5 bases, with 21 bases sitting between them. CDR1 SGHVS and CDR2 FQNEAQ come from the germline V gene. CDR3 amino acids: CASSPLPGLPTETQYF. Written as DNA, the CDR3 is TGTGCCAGCAGCCCCCTACCGGGTCTCCCAACGGAGACCCAGTACTTC.

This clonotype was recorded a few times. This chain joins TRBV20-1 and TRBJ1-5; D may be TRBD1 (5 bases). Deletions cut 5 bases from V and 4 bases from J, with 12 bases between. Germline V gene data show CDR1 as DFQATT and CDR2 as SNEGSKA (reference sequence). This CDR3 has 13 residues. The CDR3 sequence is CSAGGDGNQPQHF. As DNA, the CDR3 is TGCAGTGCTGGGGGGGACGGGAATCAGCCCCAGCATTTT.

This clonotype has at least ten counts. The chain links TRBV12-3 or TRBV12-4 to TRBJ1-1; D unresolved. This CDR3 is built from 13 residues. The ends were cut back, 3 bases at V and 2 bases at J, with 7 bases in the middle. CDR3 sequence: CASSFGANTEAFF. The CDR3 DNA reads TGTGCCAGCAGTTTTGGCGCCAACACTGAAGCTTTCTTT.

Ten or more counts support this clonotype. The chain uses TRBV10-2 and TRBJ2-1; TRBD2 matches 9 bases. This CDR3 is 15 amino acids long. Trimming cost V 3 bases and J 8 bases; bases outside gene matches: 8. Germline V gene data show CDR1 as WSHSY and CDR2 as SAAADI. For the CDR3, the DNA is TGCGCCAGCAGTGATCGCGGGGGGGCCGCCGATGAGCAGTTCTTC. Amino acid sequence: CASSDRGGAADEQFF.

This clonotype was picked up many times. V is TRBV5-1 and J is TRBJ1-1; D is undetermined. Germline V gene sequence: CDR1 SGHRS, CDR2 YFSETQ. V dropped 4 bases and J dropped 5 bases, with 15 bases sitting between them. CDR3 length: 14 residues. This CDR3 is CASSQNPGITEAFF. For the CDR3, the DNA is TGCGCCAGCAGCCAGAATCCGGGGATTACTGAAGCTTTCTTT.

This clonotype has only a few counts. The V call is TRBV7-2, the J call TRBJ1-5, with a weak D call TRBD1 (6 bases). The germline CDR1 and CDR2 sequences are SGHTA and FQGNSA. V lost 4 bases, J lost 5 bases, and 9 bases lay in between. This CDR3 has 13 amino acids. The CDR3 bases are TGTGCCAGCAGCTCGTCAGGGGATCAGCCCCAGCATTTT. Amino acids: CASSSSGDQPQHF.

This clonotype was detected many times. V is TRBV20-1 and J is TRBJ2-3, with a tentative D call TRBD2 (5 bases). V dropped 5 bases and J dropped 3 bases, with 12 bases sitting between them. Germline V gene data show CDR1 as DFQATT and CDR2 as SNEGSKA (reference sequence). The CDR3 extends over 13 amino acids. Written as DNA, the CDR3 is TGCAGTGCTCTTGGACTCAGTACAGATACGCAGTATTTT. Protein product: CSALGLSTDTQYF.

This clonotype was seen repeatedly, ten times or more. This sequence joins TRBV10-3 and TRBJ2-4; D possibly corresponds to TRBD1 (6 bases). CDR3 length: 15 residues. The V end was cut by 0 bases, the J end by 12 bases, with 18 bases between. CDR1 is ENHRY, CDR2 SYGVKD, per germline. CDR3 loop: CAISESLKGERNQYF. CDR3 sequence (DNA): TGTGCCATCAGTGAGTCATTAAAGGGGGAGAGGAATCAGTACTTC.

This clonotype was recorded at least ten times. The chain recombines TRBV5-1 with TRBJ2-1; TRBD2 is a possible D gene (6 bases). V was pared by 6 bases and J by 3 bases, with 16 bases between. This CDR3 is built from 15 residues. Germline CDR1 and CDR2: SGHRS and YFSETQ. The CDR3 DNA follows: TGCGCCAGCAAGCTTCTTGGCGGGGACTACAATGAGCAGTTCTTC. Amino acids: CASKLLGGDYNEQFF.

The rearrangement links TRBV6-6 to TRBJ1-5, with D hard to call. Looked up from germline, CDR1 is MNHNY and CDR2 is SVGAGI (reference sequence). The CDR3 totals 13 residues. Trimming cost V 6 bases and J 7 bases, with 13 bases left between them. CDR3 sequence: CASSPEEGQPQHF. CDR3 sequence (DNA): TGTGCCAGCAGCCCCGAAGAAGGGCAGCCCCAGCATTTT.

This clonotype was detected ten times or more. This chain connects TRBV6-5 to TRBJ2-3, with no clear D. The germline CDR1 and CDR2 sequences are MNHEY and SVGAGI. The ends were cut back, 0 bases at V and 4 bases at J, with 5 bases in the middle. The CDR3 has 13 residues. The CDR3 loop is CASSYSVSDTQYF. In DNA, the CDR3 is TGTGCCAGCAGTTACTCGGTGTCAGATACGCAGTATTTT.

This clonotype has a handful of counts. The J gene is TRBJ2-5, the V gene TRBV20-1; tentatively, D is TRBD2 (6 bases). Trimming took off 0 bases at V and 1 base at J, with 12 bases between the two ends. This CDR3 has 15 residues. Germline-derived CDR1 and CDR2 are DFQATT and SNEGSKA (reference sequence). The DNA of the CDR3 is TGCAGTGCTAGAGATTCAGCGGGCCCCCAAGAGACCCAGTACTTC. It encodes CSARDSAGPQETQYF.

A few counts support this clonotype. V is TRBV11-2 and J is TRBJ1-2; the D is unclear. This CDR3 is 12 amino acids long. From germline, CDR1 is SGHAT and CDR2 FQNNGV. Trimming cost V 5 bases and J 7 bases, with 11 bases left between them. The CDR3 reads CASSDWAGGYTF. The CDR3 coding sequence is TGTGCCAGCAGCGACTGGGCCGGTGGCTACACCTTC. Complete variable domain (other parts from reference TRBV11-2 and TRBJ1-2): EAGVAQSPRYKIIEKRQSVAFWCNPISGHATLYWYQQILGQGPKLLIQFQNNGVVDDSQLPKDRFSAERLKGVDSTLKIQPAKLEDSAVYLCASSDWAGGYTFGSGTRLTVV.

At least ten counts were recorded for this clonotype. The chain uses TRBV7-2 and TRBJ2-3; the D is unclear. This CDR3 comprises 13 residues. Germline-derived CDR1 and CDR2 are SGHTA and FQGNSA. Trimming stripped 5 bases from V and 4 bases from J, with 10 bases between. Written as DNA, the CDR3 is TGTGCCAGCAGCCTCTTGGTCGCAGATACGCAGTATTTT. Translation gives CASSLLVADTQYF.

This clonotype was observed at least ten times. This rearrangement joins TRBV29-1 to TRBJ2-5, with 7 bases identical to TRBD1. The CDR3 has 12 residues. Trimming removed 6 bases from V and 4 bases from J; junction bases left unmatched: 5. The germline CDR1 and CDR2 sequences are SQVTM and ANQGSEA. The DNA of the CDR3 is TGCAGCGTCACAGGGACAGTAGAGACCCAGTACTTC. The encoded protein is CSVTGTVETQYF.

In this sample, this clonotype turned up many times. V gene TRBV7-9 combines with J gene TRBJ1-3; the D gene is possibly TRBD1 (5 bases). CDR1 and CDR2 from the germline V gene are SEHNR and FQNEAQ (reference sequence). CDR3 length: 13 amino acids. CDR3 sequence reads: CARGDSAGNTIYF. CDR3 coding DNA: TGTGCTAGAGGGGATTCGGCTGGAAACACCATATATTTT.

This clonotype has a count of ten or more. Here the CDR3 reads CASSLSNYGYTF. DNA for the CDR3: TGTGCCAGCAGTTTAAGTAACTATGGCTACACCTTC. This chain joins TRBV12-3 or TRBV12-4 and TRBJ1-2; D gene uncertain. V dropped 2 bases and J dropped 1 base, with 2 bases sitting between them. This CDR3 is built from 12 residues.

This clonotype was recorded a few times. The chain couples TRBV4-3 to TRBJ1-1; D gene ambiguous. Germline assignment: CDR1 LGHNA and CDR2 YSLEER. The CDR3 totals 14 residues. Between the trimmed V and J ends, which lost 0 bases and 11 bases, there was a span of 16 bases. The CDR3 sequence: CASSQDYGIGIAFF. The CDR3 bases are TGCGCCAGCAGCCAAGATTACGGGATAGGGATTGCTTTCTTT.

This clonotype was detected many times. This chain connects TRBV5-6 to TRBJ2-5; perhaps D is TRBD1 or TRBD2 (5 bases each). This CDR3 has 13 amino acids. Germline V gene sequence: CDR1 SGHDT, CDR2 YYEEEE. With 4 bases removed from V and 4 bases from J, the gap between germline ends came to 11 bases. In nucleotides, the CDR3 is TGTGCCAGCAGCCGGGGCAGTCGAGAGACCCAGTACTTC. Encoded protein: CASSRGSRETQYF. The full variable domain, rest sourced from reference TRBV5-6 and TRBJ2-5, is DAGVTQSPTHLIKTRGQQVTLRCSPKSGHDTVSWYQQALGQGPQFIFQYYEEEERQRGNFPDRFSGHQFPNYSSELNVNALLLGDSALYLCASSRGSRETQYFGPGTRLLVL.

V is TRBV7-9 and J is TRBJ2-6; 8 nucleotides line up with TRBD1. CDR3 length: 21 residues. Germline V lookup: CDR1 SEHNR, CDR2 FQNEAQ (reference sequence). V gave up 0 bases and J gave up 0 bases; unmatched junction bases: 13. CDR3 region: CASSLASRTGTGDSGANVLTF. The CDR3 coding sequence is TGTGCCAGCAGCTTAGCGAGCAGGACCGGGACAGGCGACTCTGGGGCCAACGTCCTGACTTTC.

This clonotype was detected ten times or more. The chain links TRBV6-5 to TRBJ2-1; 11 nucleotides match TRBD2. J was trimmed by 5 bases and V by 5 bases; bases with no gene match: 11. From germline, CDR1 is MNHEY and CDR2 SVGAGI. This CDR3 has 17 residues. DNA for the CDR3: TGTGCCAGCAGTACCGGCAAAACTAGCGGGGGCGACAATGAGCAGTTCTTC. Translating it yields CASSTGKTSGGDNEQFF.

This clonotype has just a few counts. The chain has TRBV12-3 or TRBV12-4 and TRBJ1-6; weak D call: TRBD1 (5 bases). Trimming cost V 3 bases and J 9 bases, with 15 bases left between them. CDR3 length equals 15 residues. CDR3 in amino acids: CASSFPLGVSSPLHF. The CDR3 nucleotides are TGTGCCAGCAGTTTTCCATTGGGGGTGAGTTCACCCCTCCACTTT.

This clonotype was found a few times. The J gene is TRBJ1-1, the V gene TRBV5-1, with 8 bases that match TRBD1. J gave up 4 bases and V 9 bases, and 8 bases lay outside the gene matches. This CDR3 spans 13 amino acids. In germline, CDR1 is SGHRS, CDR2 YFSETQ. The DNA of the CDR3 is TGCGCCACCGTAGGACAGGGCGGCACTGAAGCTTTCTTT. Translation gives CATVGQGGTEAFF.

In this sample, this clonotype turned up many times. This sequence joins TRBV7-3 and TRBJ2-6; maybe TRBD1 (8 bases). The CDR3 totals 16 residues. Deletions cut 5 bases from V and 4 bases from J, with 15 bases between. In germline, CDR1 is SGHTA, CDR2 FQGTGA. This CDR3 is CASSPQGGFGANVLTF. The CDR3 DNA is TGTGCCAGCAGCCCACAGGGGGGGTTCGGGGCCAACGTCCTGACTTTC.